This T cell receptor (beta chain) was recovered during a study of T cell responses to AZD1222 COVID-19 vaccine. Sequencing used immunoSEQ multiplex PCR; TCRdb keeps in-frame clones, though not all of them. The table has roughly 150,000 clones, about 90% seen once. V lost 1 base and J 0 bases, leaving 15 bases between the germline ends. This CDR3 is built from 17 residues. Per germline, CDR1 KGHSH and CDR2 LQKENI. The TCR originated in an adult who received the AZD1222 COVID-19 vaccine. Here the sequenced sample was peripheral blood, taken 28 days after the second AZD1222 dose. The V call is TRBV18, the J call TRBJ1-2; D is possibly TRBD1 (6 bases). The CDR3 DNA is TGTGCCAGCTCACCACGGGGCAAGGGACAAGCTAACTATGGCTACACCTTC. It yields the protein CASSPRGKGQANYGYTF.